Listed below are T cell receptor beta chains from one sample, sequenced in a study of T cell responses to AZD1222 COVID-19 vaccine. Assay used: immunoSEQ multiplex PCR; TCRdb lists only in-frame clones, some missing. Of 85,000 to 90,000 clones detected, 90% appear once; the ten largest clones hold around 3%. The specimen comprised peripheral blood, sampled on day 0 of AZD1222 vaccination. The receptors here all came from an adult in good health. CDR3s include the opening cysteine and the closing phenylalanine or tryptophan. A D gene is named only where the DNA matches it firmly. Some rows have no size entry. The others give once, few or many, or a class for an expanded clone.

- - TRBJ2-4 TRBV2 CASLVKNIQYF TGTGCCAGCCTGGTAAAAAACATTCAGTACTTC
- TRBD2 TRBJ2-5 TRBV27 CASSLGLGETQYF TGTGCCAGCAGTTTGGGACTAGGAGAGACCCAGTACTTC
- TRBD2 TRBJ2-1 TRBV7-8 CASSSSLAGGDNEQFF TGTGCCAGCAGCTCCTCCTTGGCGGGGGGTGACAATGAGCAGTTCTTC
- TRBD1 TRBJ1-2 TRBV24-1 CATSAKGDRVYGYTF TGTGCCACCAGTGCCAAAGGGGACAGGGTCTATGGCTACACCTTC
- TRBD1 TRBJ2-5 TRBV5-1 CASSRDRGLGETQYF TGCGCCAGCAGCCGGGACAGGGGGCTAGGTGAGACCCAGTACTTC
few - TRBJ2-7 TRBV28 CASSPTGLLYEQYF TGTGCCAGCAGTCCTACGGGACTTCTCTACGAGCAGTACTTC
- TRBD1 TRBJ1-5 TRBV19 CASRKGQNQPQHF TGTGCCAGTAGAAAGGGACAGAATCAGCCCCAGCATTTT
- TRBD2 TRBJ2-2 TRBV10-2 CASNLLAGDTGELFF TGCGCCAGCAATCTGTTAGCGGGAGACACCGGGGAGCTGTTTTTT
- - TRBJ1-4 TRBV5-1 CASSLSQGLGEKLFF TGCGCCAGCAGCTTGAGTCAGGGTCTTGGTGAAAAACTGTTTTTT
few TRBD1 TRBJ2-1 TRBV2 CASRGQGAYNEQFF TGTGCCAGCAGGGGACAGGGTGCGTACAATGAGCAGTTCTTC
- TRBD1 TRBJ2-7 TRBV12-5 CASGRGQGARTGGHEQYF TGTGCTAGTGGAAGAGGACAGGGGGCGCGAACTGGGGGCCACGAGCAGTACTTC
- TRBD1 TRBJ1-3 TRBV28 CASTTTGTGNTIYF TGTGCCAGCACCACGACAGGGACGGGAAACACCATATATTTT
- - TRBJ2-2 TRBV28 CASGAGTGELFF TGTGCCAGCGGTGCGGGCACCGGGGAGCTGTTTTTT
- - TRBJ1-2 TRBV4-1 CASSQVLEQENYGYTF TGCGCCAGCAGCCAAGTGCTCGAACAGGAAAACTATGGCTACACCTTC
- - TRBJ2-7 TRBV7-2 CASSLALGPEQYF TGTGCCAGCAGCTTAGCTTTGGGTCCCGAGCAGTACTTC
- - TRBJ1-3 TRBV18 CASSDSSGNTIYF TGTGCCAGCTCAGACAGCTCTGGAAACACCATATATTTT
- TRBD2 TRBJ2-1 TRBV2 CASSQTRTSGMGSQFF TGTGCCAGCAGCCAAACAAGGACTAGCGGGATGGGCTCGCAGTTCTTC
- TRBD1 TRBJ1-2 TRBV18 CASSADRADYGYTF TGTGCCAGCTCAGCGGACAGGGCGGACTATGGCTACACCTTC
- - TRBJ1-2 TRBV4-2 CASSQDRGARYGYTF TGTGCCAGCAGCCAAGATCGGGGGGCTCGGTATGGCTACACCTTC
- - TRBJ2-7 TRBV25-1 CASSDSDGSYEQYF TGTGCCAGCAGTGATTCAGACGGCTCCTACGAGCAGTACTTC
- - TRBJ2-3 TRBV19 CASSIRGLTDTQYF TGTGCCAGTAGTATCCGGGGATTGACAGATACGCAGTATTTT
- TRBD2 TRBJ2-3 TRBV3-1/TRBV3-2 CASSQEVFGEAGGPPDTQYF TGTGCCAGCAGCCAAGAGGTTTTCGGGGAGGCGGGAGGCCCGCCAGATACGCAGTATTTT
once - TRBJ1-6 TRBV5-4 CASSPGGTLGTPLHF TGTGCCAGCAGCCCGGGAGGGACGCTGGGGACACCCCTCCACTTT
- - TRBJ2-7 TRBV2 CASSDRQRRALPLRGQYF TGTGCCAGCAGTGATAGACAGCGGCGTGCCCTCCCCCTTCGTGGGCAGTACTTC
- - TRBJ1-3 TRBV19 CASSSHRGAGNTIYF TGTGCCAGTAGTAGCCATCGGGGAGCGGGAAACACCATATATTTT
- - TRBJ2-5 TRBV6-1 CASSDQGLKETQYF TGTGCCAGCAGTGACCAGGGTTTGAAAGAGACCCAGTACTTC
- TRBD1 TRBJ1-6 TRBV7-9 CASSTPRIGQGTDPLHF TGTGCCAGCAGCACCCCCAGAATCGGACAGGGGACGGATCCCCTCCACTTT
- - TRBJ1-2 TRBV18 CASSPGQVGNYGYTF TGTGCCAGCTCGCCGGGCCAGGTTGGGAACTATGGCTACACCTTC
- - TRBJ1-2 TRBV3-1/TRBV3-2 CASSRGSPRHYGYTF TGTGCCAGCAGCCGAGGCAGCCCGCGGCACTATGGCTACACCTTC
- TRBD2 TRBJ2-3 TRBV6-4 CASSDGLAGVTQYF TGTGCCAGCAGTGACGGCCTAGCGGGAGTTACGCAGTATTTT
- - TRBJ1-1 TRBV19 CASSRPGADTEAFF TGTGCCAGTAGTAGGCCCGGGGCCGACACTGAAGCTTTCTTT
once TRBD1 TRBJ2-2 TRBV27 CASSYRQGRNTGELFF TGTGCCAGCAGTTACCGACAGGGGAGAAACACCGGGGAGCTGTTTTTT
- - TRBJ1-1 TRBV7-3 CASSLSGNTEAFF TGTGCCAGCAGCCTATCGGGGAACACTGAAGCTTTCTTT
- TRBD1 TRBJ2-7 TRBV10-3 CAISEPGTGGHEQYF TGTGCCATCAGTGAACCCGGGACAGGGGGCCACGAGCAGTACTTC
- - TRBJ2-7 TRBV27 CASSLSLNSYEQYF TGTGCCAGCAGTTTATCACTAAACTCCTACGAGCAGTACTTC
few - TRBJ1-5 TRBV11-2 CASSLDQMQPQHF TGTGCCAGCAGCTTAGATCAGATGCAGCCCCAGCATTTT
- - TRBJ2-3 TRBV5-1 CASSLGQDVDTQYF TGCGCCAGCAGCTTGGGACAGGACGTAGATACGCAGTATTTT
once - TRBJ1-1 TRBV5-6 CASSRRGRTNTEAFF TGTGCCAGCAGCCGGCGGGGGCGGACGAACACTGAAGCTTTCTTT
- - TRBJ1-6 TRBV2 CASRTEDNSPLHF TGTGCCAGCCGGACCGAAGATAATTCACCCCTCCACTTT
- - TRBJ1-1 TRBV29-1 CSVGPVFGTEKHEAFF TGCAGCGTTGGTCCCGTTTTTGGTACCGAGAAACATGAAGCTTTCTTT
- - TRBJ1-1 TRBV3-1/TRBV3-2 CASSQTGRAEAFF TGTGCCAGCAGTCAGACCGGTAGGGCTGAAGCTTTCTTT
- - TRBJ2-1 TRBV19 CASRSRDSNSYNEQFF TGTGCCAGTAGGAGCCGGGACTCAAACTCCTACAATGAGCAGTTCTTC
once TRBD1 TRBJ2-4 TRBV5-1 CASSLPGQGTSIQYF TGCGCCAGCAGTTTGCCGGGACAGGGGACGAGCATTCAGTACTTC
- - TRBJ1-3 TRBV18 CASSSDRTSDTIYF TGTGCCAGCTCATCCGACCGGACAAGTGACACCATATATTTT
few - TRBJ1-1 TRBV5-4 CASSTPLRDTEAFF TGTGCCAGCAGCACCCCGCTCAGGGACACTGAAGCTTTCTTT
medium-sized - TRBJ1-1 TRBV5-8 CASSRGNLNTEAFF TGTGCCAGCAGCAGGGGGAACCTGAACACTGAAGCTTTCTTT
- - TRBJ1-1 TRBV11-3 CASSLERRGVAFF TGTGCCAGCAGCTTAGAGAGGAGGGGAGTAGCTTTCTTT